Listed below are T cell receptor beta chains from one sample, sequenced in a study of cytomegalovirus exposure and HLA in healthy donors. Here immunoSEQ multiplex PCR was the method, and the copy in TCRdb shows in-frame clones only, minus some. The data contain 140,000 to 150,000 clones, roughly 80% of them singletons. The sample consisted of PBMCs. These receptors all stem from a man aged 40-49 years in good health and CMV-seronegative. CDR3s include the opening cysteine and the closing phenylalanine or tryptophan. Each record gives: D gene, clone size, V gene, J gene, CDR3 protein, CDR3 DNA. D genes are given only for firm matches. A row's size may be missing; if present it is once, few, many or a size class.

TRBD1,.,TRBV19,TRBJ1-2,CASRSGQGPGYTF,TGTGCCAGTAGGTCCGGACAGGGCCCTGGCTACACCTTC
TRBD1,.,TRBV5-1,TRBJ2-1,CASSSETGPYNEQFF,TGCGCCAGCAGCTCAGAGACAGGGCCCTACAATGAGCAGTTCTTC
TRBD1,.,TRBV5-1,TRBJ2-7,CASSFTGGALYEQYF,TGCGCCAGCAGCTTTACAGGGGGCGCGCTCTACGAGCAGTACTTC
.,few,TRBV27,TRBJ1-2,CASSAGLAYGYTF,TGTGCCAGCAGTGCGGGACTTGCCTATGGCTACACCTTC
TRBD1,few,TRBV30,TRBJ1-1,CAWTDRDRGSPQRSEAFF,TGTGCCTGGACCGACCGGGACAGGGGAAGCCCCCAACGGTCGGAAGCTTTCTTT
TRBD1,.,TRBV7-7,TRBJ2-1,CASSLDPGQGAILFF,TGTGCTAGCAGCTTAGATCCCGGACAGGGGGCTATCTTGTTCTTC
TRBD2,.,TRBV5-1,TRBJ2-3,CASSLGTSGTDTQYF,TGCGCCAGCAGCTTGGGTACTAGCGGCACAGATACGCAGTATTTT
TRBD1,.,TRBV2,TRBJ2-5,CASSEALQVTGQETQYF,TGTGCCAGCAGTGAAGCGCTTCAAGTGACAGGGCAAGAGACCCAGTACTTC
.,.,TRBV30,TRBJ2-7,CAWSAGVPPYEQYF,TGTGCCTGGAGTGCAGGGGTCCCTCCCTACGAGCAGTACTTC
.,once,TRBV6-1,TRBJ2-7,CASSLTLESYEQYF,TGTGCCAGCAGTTTGACACTAGAATCCTACGAGCAGTACTTC
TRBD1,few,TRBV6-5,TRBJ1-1,CASSRQGITEAFF,TGTGCCAGCAGTCGACAGGGGATCACTGAAGCTTTCTTT
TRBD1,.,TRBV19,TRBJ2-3,CASSMGTGSPDTQYF,TGTGCCAGTAGTATGGGGACAGGGTCTCCAGATACGCAGTATTTT
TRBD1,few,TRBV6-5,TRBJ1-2,CASRTGGSGYTF,TGTGCCAGCAGGACAGGGGGAAGTGGCTACACCTTC
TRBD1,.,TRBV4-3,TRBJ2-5,CASSLRDRGQGQYF,TGCGCCAGCAGCCTCCGGGACAGGGGGCAAGGCCAGTACTTC
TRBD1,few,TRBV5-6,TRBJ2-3,CASSFPLTGSADTQYF,TGTGCCAGCAGCTTCCCCTTGACAGGGTCGGCAGATACGCAGTATTTT
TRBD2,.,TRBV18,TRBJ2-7,CASSRREGEQYF,TGTGCCAGCTCGCGCAGGGAGGGCGAGCAGTACTTC
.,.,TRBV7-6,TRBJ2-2,CASSLRSGELFF,TGTGCCAGCAGCCTTAGATCCGGGGAGCTGTTTTTT
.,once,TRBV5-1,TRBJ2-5,CASSLARIFETQYF,TGCGCCAGCAGCTTGGCGCGTATTTTCGAGACCCAGTACTTC
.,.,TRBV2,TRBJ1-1,CASTRTSRNTEAFF,TGTGCCAGCACCCGGACAAGCAGGAACACTGAAGCTTTCTTT
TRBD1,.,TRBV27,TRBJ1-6,CASSSGTGHSPLHF,TGTGCCAGCAGTTCCGGGACAGGGCATTCTCCCCTCCACTTT
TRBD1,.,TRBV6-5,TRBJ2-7,CASSSHGDRDYEQYF,TGTGCCAGCAGCTCCCACGGGGACAGGGACTACGAGCAGTACTTC
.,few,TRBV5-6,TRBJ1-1,CASSTVNTEAFF,TGTGCCAGCAGCACAGTGAACACTGAAGCTTTCTTT
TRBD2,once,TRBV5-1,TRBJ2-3,CASSSGLAGPSGTDTQYF,TGCGCCAGCAGCTCGGGACTAGCGGGGCCCTCTGGGACAGATACGCAGTATTTT
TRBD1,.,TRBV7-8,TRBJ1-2,CASSIFPGQAAYGYTF,TGTGCCAGCAGCATATTCCCGGGACAGGCCGCCTATGGCTACACCTTC
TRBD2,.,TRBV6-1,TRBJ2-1,CASTPLAGGLSEQFF,TGTGCCAGCACCCCACTAGCGGGGGGGCTTAGTGAGCAGTTCTTC
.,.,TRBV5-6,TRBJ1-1,CASSLVQTYFLNTEAFF,TGTGCCAGCAGCTTGGTGCAAACCTATTTTTTGAACACTGAAGCTTTCTTT
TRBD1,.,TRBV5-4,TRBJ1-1,CASARQGAVRTEAFF,TGTGCCAGCGCGCGACAGGGGGCTGTGAGAACTGAAGCTTTCTTT
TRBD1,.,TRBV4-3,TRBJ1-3,CASSQETGGVGNTIYF,TGCGCCAGCAGCCAAGAGACAGGGGGAGTTGGAAACACCATATATTTT
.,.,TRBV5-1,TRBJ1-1,CASSYAGDTEAFF,TGCGCCAGCAGTTATGCGGGAGACACTGAAGCTTTCTTT
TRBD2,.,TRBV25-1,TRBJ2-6,CASRWGGSGANVLTF,TGTGCCAGCAGGTGGGGGGGATCTGGGGCCAACGTCCTGACTTTC
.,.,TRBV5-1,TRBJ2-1,CASSSGGFDNEQFF,TGCGCCAGCAGCTCTGGCGGGTTCGACAATGAGCAGTTCTTC
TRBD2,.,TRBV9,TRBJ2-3,CASSVVAGGSTVTQYF,TGTGCCAGCAGCGTAGTGGCGGGGGGGTCCACAGTTACGCAGTATTTT
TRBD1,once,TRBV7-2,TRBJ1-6,CASSLGTGTDSPLHF,TGTGCCAGCAGCTTAGGGACAGGGACGGATTCACCCCTCCACTTT
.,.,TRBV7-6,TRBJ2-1,CASSSGYNEQFF,TGTGCCAGCAGCTCAGGCTACAATGAGCAGTTCTTC
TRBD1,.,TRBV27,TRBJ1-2,CASSLSSRGRGYTF,TGTGCCAGCAGTTTATCGAGTAGGGGGCGAGGCTACACCTTC
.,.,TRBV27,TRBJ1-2,CASSYTGTTYGYTF,TGTGCCAGCAGCTATACAGGGACCACCTATGGCTACACCTTC
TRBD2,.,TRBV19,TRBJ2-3,CASSIDTRGTTDTQYF,TGTGCCAGTAGTATAGATACGCGGGGGACCACAGATACGCAGTATTTT
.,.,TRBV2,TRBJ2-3,CASSGEGGLSTDTQYF,TGTGCCAGCAGTGGGGAAGGGGGTCTTAGCACAGATACGCAGTATTTT
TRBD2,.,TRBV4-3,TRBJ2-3,CASSQGPGGDTQYF,TGCGCCAGCAGCCAAGGACCGGGGGGAGATACGCAGTATTTT
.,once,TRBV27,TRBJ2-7,CASSLRWQTPEQYF,TGTGCCAGCAGTTTAAGGTGGCAGACACCCGAGCAGTACTTC
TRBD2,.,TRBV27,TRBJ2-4,CASSRTSGGEAKNIQYF,TGTGCCAGCAGTCGGACTAGCGGGGGTGAGGCCAAAAACATTCAGTACTTC
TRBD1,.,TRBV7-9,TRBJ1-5,CASSSDRGLQNQPQHF,TGTGCCAGCAGCTCCGACAGGGGACTTCAAAATCAGCCCCAGCATTTT
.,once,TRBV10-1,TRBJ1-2,CASSDYPPYTF,TGCGCCAGCAGTGATTATCCCCCCTACACCTTC
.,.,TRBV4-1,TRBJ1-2,CASSQDGRVYGYTF,TGCGCCAGCAGCCAAGATGGCAGGGTTTATGGCTACACCTTC
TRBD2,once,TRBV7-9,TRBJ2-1,CASSPYSSGVYNEQFF,TGTGCCAGCAGCCCATACTCTAGCGGGGTCTACAATGAGCAGTTCTTC